This T cell receptor beta chain was recovered during a study of vaccination effects on CD4 cells after COVID-19. On the study more broadly: Ahead of sequencing, the ViraFEST assay grew antigen-specific CD4+ T cells using viral peptide pools. Sampling occurred a median 72 days post second dose, range 14 to 241. Whole-study results and caveats: By a late point after vaccination, infection- and vaccine-induced clones had shrunk markedly through clonal contraction.

Assay used: immunoSEQ multiplex PCR; TCRdb lists only in-frame clones, some missing. This table holds tens of thousands of clones, nearly 75% found once. As to this clone: Its antigen remains unknown.

Following culture for ten to eleven days, CD4+ T cells were isolated. All participants had two doses of either the BNT162b2 or mRNA-1273 vaccine. Germline loops: CDR1 MNHEY, CDR2 SVGAGI. Between the trimmed V and J ends, which lost 8 bases and 4 bases, there was a span of 14 bases. The CDR3 length is 14 residues. The source of this sequence is a human donor who received a COVID-19 vaccine. The chain couples TRBV6-5 to TRBJ2-2; D might be TRBD1 or TRBD2, each matching 5 bases. Sequenced here: CD4+ T cells from PBMCs cultured without peptide, sampled after COVID-19 vaccination. This chain's CDR3 is CASLVGELTGELFF. CDR3 in DNA: TGTGCCAGCCTTGTGGGGGAGCTCACCGGGGAGCTGTTTTTT.